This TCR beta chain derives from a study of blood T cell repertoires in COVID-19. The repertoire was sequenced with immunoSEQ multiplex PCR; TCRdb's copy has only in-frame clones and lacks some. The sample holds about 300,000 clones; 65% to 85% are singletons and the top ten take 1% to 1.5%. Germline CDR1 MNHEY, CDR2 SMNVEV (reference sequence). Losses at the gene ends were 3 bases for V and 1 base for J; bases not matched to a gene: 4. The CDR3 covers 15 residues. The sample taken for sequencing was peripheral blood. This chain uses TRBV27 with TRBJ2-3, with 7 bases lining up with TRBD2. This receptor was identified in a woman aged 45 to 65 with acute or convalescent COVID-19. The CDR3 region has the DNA TGTGCCAGCAGTTTTCTCCTAGCGGGCACAGATACGCAGTATTTT. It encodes CASSFLLAGTDTQYF.